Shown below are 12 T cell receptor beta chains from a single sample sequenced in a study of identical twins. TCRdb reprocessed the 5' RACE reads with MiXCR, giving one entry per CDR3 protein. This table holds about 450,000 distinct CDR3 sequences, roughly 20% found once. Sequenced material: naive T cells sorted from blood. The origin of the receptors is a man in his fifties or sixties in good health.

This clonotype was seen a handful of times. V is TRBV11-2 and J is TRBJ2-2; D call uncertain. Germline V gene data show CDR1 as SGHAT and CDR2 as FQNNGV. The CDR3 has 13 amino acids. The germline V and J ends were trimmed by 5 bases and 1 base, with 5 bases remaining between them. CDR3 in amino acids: CASSERNTGELFF. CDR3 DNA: TGTGCCAGCAGCGAAAGGAACACCGGGGAGCTGTTTTTT.

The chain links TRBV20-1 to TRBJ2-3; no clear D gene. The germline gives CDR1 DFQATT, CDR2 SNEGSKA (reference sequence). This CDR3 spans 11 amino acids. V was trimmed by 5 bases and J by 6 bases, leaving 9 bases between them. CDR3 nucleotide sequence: TGCAGTGCTGGGGTCCATGATACGCAGTATTTT. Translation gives CSAGVHDTQYF.

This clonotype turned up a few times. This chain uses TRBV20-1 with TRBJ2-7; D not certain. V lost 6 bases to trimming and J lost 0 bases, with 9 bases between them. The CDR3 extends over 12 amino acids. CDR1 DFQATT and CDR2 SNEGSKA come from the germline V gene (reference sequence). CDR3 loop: CSAHPLSYEQYF. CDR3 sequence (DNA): TGCAGTGCGCATCCCCTCTCCTACGAGCAGTACTTC.

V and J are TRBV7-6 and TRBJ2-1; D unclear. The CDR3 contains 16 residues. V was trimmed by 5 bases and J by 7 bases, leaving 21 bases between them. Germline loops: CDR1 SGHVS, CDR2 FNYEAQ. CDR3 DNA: TGTGCCAGCAGCATCACGGCGAGTCCCACCCTAAATGAGCAGTTCTTC. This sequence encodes CASSITASPTLNEQFF. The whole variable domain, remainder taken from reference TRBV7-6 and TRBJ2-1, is GAGVSQSPRYKVTKRGQDVALRCDPISGHVSLYWYRQALGQGPEFLTYFNYEAQQDKSGLPNDRFSAERPEGSISTLTIQRTEQRDSAMYRCASSITASPTLNEQFFGPGTRLTVL.

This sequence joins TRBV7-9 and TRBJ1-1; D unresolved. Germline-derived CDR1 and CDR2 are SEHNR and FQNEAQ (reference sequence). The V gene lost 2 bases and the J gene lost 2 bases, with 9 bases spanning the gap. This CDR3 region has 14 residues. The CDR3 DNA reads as TGTGCCAGCAGCTTAAGGGAGGGCAACACTGAAGCTTTCTTT. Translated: CASSLREGNTEAFF.

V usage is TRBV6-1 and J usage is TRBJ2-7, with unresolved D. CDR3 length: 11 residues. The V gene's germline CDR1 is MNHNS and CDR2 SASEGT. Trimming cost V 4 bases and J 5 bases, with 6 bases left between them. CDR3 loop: CASSVANEQYF. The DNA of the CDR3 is TGTGCCAGCAGTGTAGCAAACGAGCAGTACTTC.

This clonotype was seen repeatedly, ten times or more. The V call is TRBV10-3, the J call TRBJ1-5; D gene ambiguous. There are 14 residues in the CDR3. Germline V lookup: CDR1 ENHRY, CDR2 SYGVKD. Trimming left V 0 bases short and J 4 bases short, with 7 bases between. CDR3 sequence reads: CAISESTGNQPQHF. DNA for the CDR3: TGTGCCATCAGTGAGTCGACGGGTAATCAGCCCCAGCATTTT.

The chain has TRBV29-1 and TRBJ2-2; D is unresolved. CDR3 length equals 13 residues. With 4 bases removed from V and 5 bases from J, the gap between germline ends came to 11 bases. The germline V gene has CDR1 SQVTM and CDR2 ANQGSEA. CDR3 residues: CSVVSPRTGELFF. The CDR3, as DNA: TGCAGCGTTGTGTCCCCTAGGACCGGGGAGCTGTTTTTT.

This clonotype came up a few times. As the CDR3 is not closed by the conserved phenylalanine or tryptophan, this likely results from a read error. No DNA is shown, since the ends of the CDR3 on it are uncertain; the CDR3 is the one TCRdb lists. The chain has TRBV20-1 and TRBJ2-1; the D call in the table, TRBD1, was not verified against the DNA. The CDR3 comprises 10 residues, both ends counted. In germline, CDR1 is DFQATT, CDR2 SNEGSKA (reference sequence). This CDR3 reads CSARRAGEWI.

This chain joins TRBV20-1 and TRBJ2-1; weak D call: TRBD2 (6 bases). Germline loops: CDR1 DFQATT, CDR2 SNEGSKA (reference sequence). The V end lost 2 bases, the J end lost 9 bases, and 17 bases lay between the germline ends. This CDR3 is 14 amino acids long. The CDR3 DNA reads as TGCAGTGCTAGACAGGGAGGTTTTCAGGCTGAGCAGTTCTTC. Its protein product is CSARQGGFQAEQFF.

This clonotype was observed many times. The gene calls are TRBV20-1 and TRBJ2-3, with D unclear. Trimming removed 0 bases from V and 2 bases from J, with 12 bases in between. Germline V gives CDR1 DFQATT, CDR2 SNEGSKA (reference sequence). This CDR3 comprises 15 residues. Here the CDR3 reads CSARDFWEATDTQYF. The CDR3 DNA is TGCAGTGCTAGAGATTTCTGGGAAGCCACAGATACGCAGTATTTT.

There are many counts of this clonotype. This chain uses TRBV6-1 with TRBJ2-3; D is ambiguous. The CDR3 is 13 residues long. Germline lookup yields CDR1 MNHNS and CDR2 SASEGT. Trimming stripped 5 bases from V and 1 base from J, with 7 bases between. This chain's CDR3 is CASSITGTDTQYF. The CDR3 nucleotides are TGTGCCAGCAGTATTACTGGCACAGATACGCAGTATTTT.